Listed below are T cell receptor beta chains from one sample, sequenced in a study of radiation and T cells in renal cell carcinoma. Here immunoSEQ multiplex PCR was the method, and the copy in TCRdb shows in-frame clones only, minus some. The repertoire includes some 120,000 clones, about four fifths of them detected once, and about 5.3% sits in the top ten. The input for sequencing was blood, taken from a patient whose treatment included radiotherapy and nephrectomy. The receptors derive from a man aged 50 to 60 with renal cell carcinoma. The CDR3 runs from the conserved cysteine through the conserved F or W. D genes are given only for firm matches. Only part of the rows carry a size: once, few, many, or a class if the clone is expanded.

>TRBV10-3|NA|TRBD1|TRBJ2-5
TGTGCCGCTGGGGGACAGCAAGAGACCCAGTACTTC
CAAGGQQETQYF
>TRBV18|once|NA|TRBJ2-7
TGTGCCAGCTCACCAAACGGTGGCGAGCAGTACTTC
CASSPNGGEQYF
>TRBV12-5|NA|TRBD1|TRBJ2-5
TGTGCTAGCCGGACAGGGGAGGGAGCGGAGACCCAGTACTTC
CASRTGEGAETQYF
>TRBV14|once|TRBD1|TRBJ1-1
TGTGCCAGCAGCCAAGTTACAGGGGGCCATTTGAACACTGAAGCTTTCTTT
CASSQVTGGHLNTEAFF
>TRBV2|NA|TRBD2|TRBJ2-7
TGTGCCAGCCTACCGGGGGGTGAATCCTACGAGCAGTACTTC
CASLPGGESYEQYF
>TRBV6-1|once|NA|TRBJ2-7
TGTGCCAGCAGTGGGCTGACTAGCTCCTACGAGCAGTACTTC
CASSGLTSSYEQYF
>TRBV15|NA|NA|TRBJ2-2
TGTGCCACCAGTCAGGGGTCTAACTCCGGGGAGCTGTTTTTT
CATSQGSNSGELFF
>TRBV6-1|once|NA|TRBJ1-4
TGTGCCAGCAGTGAAACCCCGGGTAGGGGTTTCACTAATGAAAAACTGTTTTTT
CASSETPGRGFTNEKLFF
>TRBV27|NA|NA|TRBJ1-1
TGTGCCAGCAGTTCCTCTACAACATTGAACACTGAAGCTTTCTTT
CASSSSTTLNTEAFF
>TRBV2|NA|TRBD1|TRBJ2-3
TGTGCCAAAGTCGGCCGGACAGGGGACACAGATACGCAGTATTTT
CAKVGRTGDTDTQYF
>TRBV9|NA|TRBD2|TRBJ2-1
TGTGCCAGCAGCCCCCGACTAGCGGGAGGCTACAATGAGCAGTTCTTC
CASSPRLAGGYNEQFF
>TRBV19|few|TRBD2|TRBJ2-7
TGTGCCAGTAGTATGGACAGTAGCGGGAGCCTCTACGAGCAGTACTTC
CASSMDSSGSLYEQYF
>TRBV2|NA|NA|TRBJ2-3
TGTGCCAGCAGACGGGACACTAGCACAGATACGCAGTATTTT
CASRRDTSTDTQYF
>TRBV27|few|TRBD1|TRBJ1-2
TGTGCCAGCAGTAGAACAGGGGGCGACTATGGCTACACCTTC
CASSRTGGDYGYTF
>TRBV5-1|NA|NA|TRBJ2-3
TGCGCCAGCAGCTTTGGGGCAGATACGCAGTATTTT
CASSFGADTQYF
>TRBV5-1|NA|TRBD1|TRBJ1-1
TGCGCCAGCAGCCCCCTTACAGGGGGCGCCGGCACTGAAGCTTTCTTT
CASSPLTGGAGTEAFF
>TRBV5-1|NA|TRBD2|TRBJ2-5
TGCGCCAGCAGCTTGGCCGGGGGGGCCGGGCAAGAGACCCAGTACTTC
CASSLAGGAGQETQYF
>TRBV4-1|few|NA|TRBJ1-3
TGCGCCAGCAGCCATCCCCCAGGCTCTGGAAACACCATATATTTT
CASSHPPGSGNTIYF
>TRBV10-1|NA|TRBD1|TRBJ2-1
TGCGCCAGCAACACTCCCAACGGGACAGAGAAATACAATGAGCAGTTCTTC
CASNTPNGTEKYNEQFF
>TRBV30|NA|NA|TRBJ2-2
TGTGCCTGGAGTATTGCGGGGTCGAACACCGGGGAGCTGTTTTTT
CAWSIAGSNTGELFF
>TRBV19|NA|NA|TRBJ2-3
TGTGCCAGTAGTTACCGGGCCCTGGACCTCTTTAGCACAGATACGCAGTATTTT
CASSYRALDLFSTDTQYF
>TRBV6-5|once|TRBD2|TRBJ2-3
TGTGCCAGCAGTTATGGTGGGAGGGAGATAGATACGCAGTATTTT
CASSYGGREIDTQYF
>TRBV5-1|NA|TRBD2|TRBJ2-5
TGCGCCAGCAGCTTATGGGGGGGAACACAAGAGACCCAGTACTTC
CASSLWGGTQETQYF
>TRBV15|few|NA|TRBJ1-1
TGTGCCACCAGCAAACATACAGCGACAGTCACTGAAGCTTTCTTT
CATSKHTATVTEAFF
>TRBV2|NA|TRBD2|TRBJ2-1
TGTGCCAGCAGTGCCCGACTAGCGGGCAATTACAATGAGCAGTTCTTC
CASSARLAGNYNEQFF
>TRBV6-1|NA|NA|TRBJ2-2
TGTGCCAGCAGTGGACATACGAACACCGGGGAGCTGTTTTTT
CASSGHTNTGELFF
>TRBV5-8|once|TRBD2|TRBJ2-3
TGTGCCAGCACCTATTATAGCGGGGGAAGCACAGATACGCAGTATTTT
CASTYYSGGSTDTQYF
>TRBV27|NA|NA|TRBJ2-6
TGTGCCAGCACCAGCAGCTCTGGGGCCAACGTCCTGACTTTC
CASTSSSGANVLTF
>TRBV4-3|NA|NA|TRBJ1-2
TGCGCCAGCAGCCAAGATGTCGGTTTGGACTATGGCTACACCTTC
CASSQDVGLDYGYTF
>TRBV19|NA|NA|TRBJ1-4
TGTGCCAGCCGAGGATTGAGGACATCCACTAATGAAAAACTGTTTTTT
CASRGLRTSTNEKLFF
>TRBV14|NA|TRBD2|TRBJ2-7
TGTGCCAGCAGCCTAACTCTAGCGGGAGGGTTCTACGAGCAGTACTTC
CASSLTLAGGFYEQYF
>TRBV2|once|TRBD2|TRBJ2-3
TGTGCCAGCCGTCTAGCGGGAGTCGCAGATACGCAGTATTTT
CASRLAGVADTQYF
>TRBV5-1|NA|NA|TRBJ2-1
TGCGCCAGCAGCCTGCAGGGGTCAGGTAGCTACAATGAGCAGTTCTTC
CASSLQGSGSYNEQFF
>TRBV28|NA|NA|TRBJ2-7
TGTGCCAGCACCCCCGGGAGAGACTCCTACGAGCAGTACTTC
CASTPGRDSYEQYF
>TRBV11-2|NA|NA|TRBJ2-4
TGTGCCAGCAGCTCGATAATACCCCGTGGGAGCATTCAGTACTTC
CASSSIIPRGSIQYF
>TRBV19|medium-sized|TRBD1|TRBJ2-5
TGTGCCAGTAGTCCGCGGACAGGGGTGTATGAGACCCAGTACTTC
CASSPRTGVYETQYF
>TRBV28|NA|NA|TRBJ1-2
TGTGCCAGCACCCCAGGGGTCTATGGCTACACCTTC
CASTPGVYGYTF
>TRBV4-3|NA|TRBD2|TRBJ2-3
TGCGCCAGCAGCCAAGCGGCTAGCGGGGGGCCAGATACGCAGTATTTT
CASSQAASGGPDTQYF
>TRBV7-2|few|TRBD2|TRBJ2-2
TGTGCCAGCAGCTTCAGCGGGGGGGCCTACGGGGAGCTGTTTTTT
CASSFSGGAYGELFF
>TRBV19|NA|NA|TRBJ1-3
TGTGCCAGTAAACTCCAAGCTGGAAACACCATATATTTT
CASKLQAGNTIYF
>TRBV18|NA|TRBD2|TRBJ2-1
TGTGCCAGCTCACCACCCGGACTAGGGAGCAATGAGCAGTTCTTC
CASSPPGLGSNEQFF
>TRBV15|few|NA|TRBJ2-5
TGTGCCACCAGCCGGGGGATCGCAGAGACCCAGTACTTC
CATSRGIAETQYF
>TRBV28|NA|NA|TRBJ2-7
TGTGCCAGCAGTTTATGGTCTGGAGAGCAGTACTTC
CASSLWSGEQYF
>TRBV5-1|NA|NA|TRBJ2-1
TGCGCCAGCAGCTTCGGGTATGAGCAGTTCTTC
CASSFGYEQFF
>TRBV6-6|few|TRBD1|TRBJ1-1
TGTGCCAGCAAAACCAAAACTACAGGGGTTAACACTGAAGCTTTCTTT
CASKTKTTGVNTEAFF
>TRBV2|NA|NA|TRBJ2-2
TGTGCCAGCAGCGTAACAGGGTTCACCGGGGAGCTGTTTTTT
CASSVTGFTGELFF
>TRBV30|NA|TRBD1|TRBJ2-2
TGTGCCTGGGAAACAGGGGGCGCGGGTGGGGAGCTGTTTTTT
CAWETGGAGGELFF